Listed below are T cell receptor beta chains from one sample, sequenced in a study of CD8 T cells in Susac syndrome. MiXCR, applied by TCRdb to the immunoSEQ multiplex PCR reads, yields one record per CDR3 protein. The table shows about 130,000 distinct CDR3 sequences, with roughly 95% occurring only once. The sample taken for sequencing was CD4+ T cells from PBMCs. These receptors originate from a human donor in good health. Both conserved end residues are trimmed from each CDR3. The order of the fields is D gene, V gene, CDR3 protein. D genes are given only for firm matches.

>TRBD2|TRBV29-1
SVPSGSYEQY
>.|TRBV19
ASSAMGRGNEQF
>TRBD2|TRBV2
ASSGIGRAYEQY
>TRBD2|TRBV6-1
ASSRTSGRDEQY
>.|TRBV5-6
ASSFRGTGQPQH
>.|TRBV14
ASSQSRNYGYT
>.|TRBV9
ASSRETGELF
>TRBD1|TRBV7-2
ASSSRDSYFEQY
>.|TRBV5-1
ASSLATNTGELF
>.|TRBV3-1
ASSPDGSYGYT
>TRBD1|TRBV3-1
ASYGTGFSEAF
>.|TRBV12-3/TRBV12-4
ASTPIGRGANTEAF
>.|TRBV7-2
ASSLWGDEQF
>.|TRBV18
ASSPQGIPQEKNTEAF
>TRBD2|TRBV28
ASMGGSVNSYEQY
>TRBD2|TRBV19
ASSDLAGVGETQY
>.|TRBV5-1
ASSFKGPGELF
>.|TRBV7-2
ASPPGRAHTGELF
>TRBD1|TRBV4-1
ASSQAGQYPPGANVLT
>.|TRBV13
ASTVYPLGNEQF
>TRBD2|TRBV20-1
SARDLGGASYEQY
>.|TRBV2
ASSGGFSGETQY
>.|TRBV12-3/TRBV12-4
ASSPSEINIQY
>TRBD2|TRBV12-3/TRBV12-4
ASSPRGLAGPKNIQY
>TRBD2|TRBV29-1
SAPTSGSLYEQF
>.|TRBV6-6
ASSYSTGPEQY
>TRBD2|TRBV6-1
ASRGRGGGSYNEQF
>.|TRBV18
ASSPPGWGEQY
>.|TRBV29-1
SVGGGTAED
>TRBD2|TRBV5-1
ASSGSSGSNTDTQY
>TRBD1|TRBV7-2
ASSLEGAARVYNEQF
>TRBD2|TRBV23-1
ASSQSSGNNEQF
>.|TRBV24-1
ATSPEPVNYGYT
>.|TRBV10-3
AAGRARDTEAF
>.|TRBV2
ASSLLRAYGYT
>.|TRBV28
ASSSSTPSNQPQH
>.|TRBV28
ATLGTPLYEQY
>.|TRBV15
ATRTNAGTTEAF
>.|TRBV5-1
ASSLSGSPPGEQY
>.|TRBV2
ASKTDGSTDTQY
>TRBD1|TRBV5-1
ASSSGQGTDTQY
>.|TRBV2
ASITGRRRRQETQY